These 7 T cell receptor beta chains were sequenced from one sample in a study of vaccination and CD4 T cells after COVID-19. Which antigens these TCRs recognize remains unknown. The Oncomine TCR Beta short-read assay generated sequence data from the DNA of cultured CD4+ T cells. TCRdb passed the PCR reads through MiXCR, listing each CDR3 protein once. Of over 10,000 distinct CDR3 sequences listed, under 55% are singletons. Documented treatment: approximately 10-day PBMC culture with coronavirus spike peptide pools or control peptides (ViraFEST assay). Sequencing was performed on CD4+ T cells from blood, cultured in vitro, taken after SARS-CoV-2 vaccination. These receptors originate from a human donor who had recovered from COVID-19.

The CDR3, as DNA: TGCAGCGTTGAAACAGGGGCGGTTGGCTACACCTTC. It codes for CSVETGAVGYTF. The chain combines TRBV29-1 with TRBJ1-2; 7 bases align to TRBD1. The CDR3 has 12 residues. CDR1 SQVTM and CDR2 ANQGSEA come from the germline V gene. The ends lost 2 bases at V and 7 bases at J; junction bases unmatched: 4. The full variable domain, in which reference TRBV29-1 and TRBJ1-2 provide the parts outside the CDR3, is SAVISQKPSRDICQRGTSLTIQCQVDSQVTMMFWYRQQPGQSLTLIATANQGSEATYESGFVIDKFPISRPNLTFSTLTVSNMSPEDSSIYLCSVETGAVGYTFGSGTRLTVV.

V and J are TRBV19 and TRBJ2-2; 8 nucleotides agree with TRBD1. Germline V gene lookup returns CDR1 LNHDA and CDR2 SQIVND (reference sequence). Trimming at V came to 7 bases and at J to 0 bases, leaving 22 bases not matched to a gene. This CDR3 contains 21 residues. The DNA of the CDR3 is TGTGCCAGTACGACCCAACATGGGAGGACAGGGCGGGGTTCGAACACCGGGGAGCTGTTTTTT. It is translated as CASTTQHGRTGRGSNTGELFF.

In DNA, the CDR3 is TGTGCCAGCAGCTTGGTAAGTCGGAATGAAGCTTTCTTT. It yields the protein CASSLVSRNEAFF. V gene TRBV5-6 combines with J gene TRBJ1-1; no clear D. Germline loops: CDR1 SGHDT, CDR2 YYEEEE. Trimming shortened V by 0 bases and J by 7 bases, and 10 bases separated the two germline ends. The CDR3 runs to 13 residues.

By proportion, this clonotype is medium-sized (0.01 to 0.1%). The rearrangement uses TRBV7-2 and TRBJ2-1, with 10 bases aligning to TRBD2. CDR1 is SGHTA and CDR2 is FQGNSA in the germline V gene. The CDR3 totals 15 residues. Trimming took 5 bases from V and 4 from J; bases not matched to a gene: 5. The CDR3 sequence: CASSPGLAEYNEQFF. The CDR3 DNA follows: TGTGCCAGCAGCCCCGGACTAGCGGAATACAATGAGCAGTTCTTC. Full variable domain (outside the CDR3, taken from reference TRBV7-2 and TRBJ2-1): GAGVSQSPSNKVTEKGKDVELRCDPISGHTALYWYRQSLGQGLEFLIYFQGNSAPDKSGLPSDRFSAERTGGSVSTLTIQRTQQEDSAVYLCASSPGLAEYNEQFFGPGTRLTVL.

This clonotype came up once. The germline gene is not matched at one end of the junction; a read error may be the cause. The genes are TRBV6-1 and TRBJ1-2; D is ambiguous. The CDR3 loop spans 12 amino acids. The V gene's germline CDR1 is MNHNS and CDR2 SASEGT. CDR3 region: CAGSRDNYGYTF. The CDR3 nucleotides are TGTGCCGGCAGCAGAGACAACTATGGCTACACCTTC.

CDR3 in amino acids: CASRSGAHGGYNEQFF. Here the CDR3 DNA reads TGTGCCAGCAGATCTGGGGCCCACGGGGGCTACAATGAGCAGTTCTTC. The rearrangement uses TRBV28 and TRBJ2-1; D is possibly TRBD2 (6 bases). Deletions cut 6 bases from V and 3 bases from J, with 18 bases between. The CDR3 is 16 amino acids. Per germline, CDR1 MDHEN and CDR2 SYDVKM.

This clonotype ranks as medium-sized. The chain links TRBV7-9 to TRBJ2-7, with TRBD2 matching 7 bases. J was trimmed by 4 bases and V by 3 bases; bases with no gene match: 6. Germline CDR1 and CDR2: SEHNR and FQNEAQ (reference sequence). The CDR3 is 14 amino acids. The CDR3 reads CASSFEGGGYEQYF. CDR3 in DNA: TGTGCCAGCAGCTTCGAGGGCGGGGGTTACGAGCAGTACTTC.